One sample yielded the 27 T cell receptor beta chains listed below, sequenced in a study of blood T cell repertoires in COVID-19. This table comes from immunoSEQ multiplex PCR, and its TCRdb copy is limited to in-frame clones, with some not included. Of approximately 280,000 clones listed, around nine tenths are singletons. The material sequenced was PBMCs or T cells enriched from blood (not recorded which). All receptors come from a woman under 30 who had recovered from COVID-19.

The chain uses TRBV15 and TRBJ2-5; D may be TRBD1 (6 bases). The CDR3 loop spans 19 amino acids. The germline CDR1 and CDR2 sequences are LNHNV and YYDKDF (reference sequence). With 1 base removed from V and 0 bases from J, the gap between germline ends came to 21 bases. The chain's CDR3 is CATSRGRQADTRDQETQYF. In DNA form, the CDR3 reads TGTGCCACCAGCAGAGGAAGACAGGCCGATACTAGGGACCAAGAGACCCAGTACTTC.

The genes are TRBV19 and TRBJ1-2; TRBD1 matches 9 bases. Germline V CDR1 and CDR2: LNHDA, SQIVND (reference sequence). This CDR3 comprises 16 residues. J gave up 5 bases and V 5 bases, and 12 bases lay outside the gene matches. CDR3 region: CASSFDRGSTGYGYTF. CDR3 coding DNA: TGTGCCAGTAGTTTCGACAGGGGGTCGACTGGATATGGCTACACCTTC.

The V call is TRBV29-1, the J call TRBJ1-2; D may be TRBD1 (6 bases). Germline CDR1 SQVTM, CDR2 ANQGSEA. The CDR3 has 12 amino acids. V was cut by 7 bases and J by 8 bases, with 17 bases left in between. The CDR3 sequence: CSAKKQGFGYTF. DNA of the CDR3: TGCAGCGCAAAAAAACAGGGTTTCGGCTACACCTTC.

V gene TRBV5-4 combines with J gene TRBJ2-2; 8 nucleotides agree with TRBD1. The CDR3 sequence is 15 residues long. Germline assignment: CDR1 SGHNT and CDR2 YYREEE (reference sequence). The V segment lost 4 bases and the J segment 5 bases; nucleotides outside the gene matches: 7. Here the CDR3 reads CASSPPTGGTGELFF. The CDR3 DNA is TGTGCCAGCAGCCCCCCCACAGGGGGGACCGGGGAGCTGTTTTTT.

The gene calls are TRBV4-2 and TRBJ2-7; possible D gene TRBD2, 5 bases. CDR1 is LGHNA, CDR2 YNFKEQ, per germline. This CDR3 is 15 amino acids long. Trimming pared 1 base from V and 3 bases from J, leaving 13 bases between. Written as DNA, the CDR3 is TGTGCCAGCAGCCAAGGACCTGGTGGAGGCTACGAGCAGTACTTC. The encoded protein is CASSQGPGGGYEQYF.

J is TRBJ1-1 and V is TRBV12-3 or TRBV12-4; no clear D. The CDR3 consists of 11 residues. Trimming removed 3 bases at V and 8 bases at J, with 7 bases between. The CDR3 loop reads CASSLAEEAFF. The CDR3 DNA is TGTGCCAGCAGTTTGGCAGAAGAAGCTTTCTTT.

This clone occurred a few times. V usage is TRBV2 and J usage is TRBJ1-4; D not resolved. CDR3 length: 13 amino acids. Germline V gives CDR1 SNHLY, CDR2 FYNNEI. V was cut by 10 bases and J by 4 bases, with 13 bases left in between. As DNA, the CDR3 is TGTGCCATCCGAGAGGACTTTAATGAAAAACTGTTTTTT. Residues: CAIREDFNEKLFF.

CDR3 sequence: CASSQGQAASYEQYF. For the CDR3, the DNA is TGTGCCAGCAGCCAAGGACAAGCGGCCTCCTACGAGCAGTACTTC. The chain is built from TRBV3-1 (or the pseudogene TRBV3-2) and TRBJ2-7; tentative D call: TRBD2 (5 bases). Germline V gene sequence: CDR1 LGHDT, CDR2 YNNKEL (reference sequence). The CDR3 spans 15 residues. Trimming stripped 1 base from V and 0 bases from J, with 10 bases between.

V and J are TRBV19 and TRBJ1-6, with a possible D match to TRBD1 (5 bases). Trimming shortened V by 6 bases and J by 5 bases, and 14 bases separated the two germline ends. Per the germline V gene, CDR1 is LNHDA and CDR2 is SQIVND (reference sequence). There are 15 residues in the CDR3. Here the CDR3 DNA reads TGTGCCAGTAGGATAACACAGGCCAATAATTCACCCCTCCACTTT. It codes for CASRITQANNSPLHF.

V is TRBV4-3 and J is TRBJ2-2; 9 nucleotides line up with TRBD2. The CDR3 has 16 amino acids. In germline, CDR1 is LGHNA, CDR2 YSLEER. J was trimmed by 6 bases and V by 4 bases; bases with no gene match: 9. CDR3 residues: CASSPQAGGWAGELFF. The DNA of the CDR3 is TGCGCCAGCAGCCCCCAAGCGGGGGGATGGGCCGGGGAGCTGTTTTTT.

The chain joins TRBV10-1 to TRBJ2-4, with 9 bases fitting TRBD1. After removal of 9 bases from V and 6 bases from J, the junction contained 9 bases not matched to a gene. This CDR3 spans 14 amino acids. CDR1 is WNHNN and CDR2 is SYGVQD in the germline V gene (reference sequence). CDR3 loop: CARLKDRGGNIQYF. Written as DNA, the CDR3 is TGCGCCAGACTGAAGGACAGGGGTGGAAACATTCAGTACTTC.

As DNA, the CDR3 is TGTGCCAGCAGTTACGGGACTTCCTCGGAGCAGTACTTC. It translates to CASSYGTSSEQYF. V and J are TRBV6-5 and TRBJ2-7, with D possibly TRBD2 on 6 matching bases. V lost 2 bases and J 7 bases, leaving 12 bases between the germline ends. CDR3 length equals 13 residues. Germline CDR1 reads MNHEY; CDR2 reads SVGAGI.

The chain combines TRBV21-1 with TRBJ2-3; the D segment call TRBD2 is taken from the table without a DNA check. TRBV21-1 constitutes a pseudogene. The CDR3 contains 18 residues. CDR3 coding DNA: TGTGCCAGCAGCAAAGAGGCTAGCGGGAGGGTCCTCACAGATACGCAGTATTTT. Amino acids: CASSKEASGRVLTDTQYF.

CDR3 nucleotides: TGTGCCAGCAGCTTAGGGTCGGGGGATAATTCACCCCTCCACTTT. Protein: CASSLGSGDNSPLHF. This chain connects TRBV7-2 to TRBJ1-6; D is possibly TRBD1 (5 bases). CDR1 and CDR2 from the germline V gene are SGHTA and FQGNSA. With 1 base removed from V and 5 bases from J, the gap between germline ends came to 9 bases. The CDR3 spans 15 residues.

The J gene is TRBJ1-1, the V gene TRBV29-1; 10 bases fit TRBD1. This CDR3 comprises 15 residues. The germline CDR1 and CDR2 sequences are SQVTM and ANQGSEA. With 5 bases clipped from V and 4 bases from J, the junction kept 10 bases outside the gene matches. The CDR3 nucleotides read TGCAGCGTTAGACAGGGGGCTGAGTATGGCACTGAAGCTTTCTTT. This codes for CSVRQGAEYGTEAFF. Complete variable domain (other parts from reference TRBV29-1 and TRBJ1-1): SAVISQKPSRDICQRGTSLTIQCQVDSQVTMMFWYRQQPGQSLTLIATANQGSEATYESGFVIDKFPISRPNLTFSTLTVSNMSPEDSSIYLCSVRQGAEYGTEAFFGQGTRLTVV.

The genes are TRBV7-6 and TRBJ1-1, with D unresolved. This CDR3 has 13 amino acids. CDR1 is SGHVS and CDR2 is FNYEAQ in the germline V gene. Trimming pared 2 bases from V and 0 bases from J, leaving 4 bases between. This chain's CDR3 is CASSLTMNTEAFF. The CDR3 bases are TGTGCCAGCAGCTTAACTATGAACACTGAAGCTTTCTTT.

The CDR3 bases are TGTGCCAGCAGTTTTGGTGGGAGCTCCTACAATGAGCAGTTCTTC. As protein: CASSFGGSSYNEQFF. J is TRBJ2-1 and V is TRBV28; tentatively, D is TRBD2 (5 bases). The CDR3 contains 15 residues. Germline loops: CDR1 MDHEN, CDR2 SYDVKM. Trimming stripped 3 bases from V and 0 bases from J, with 9 bases between.

The chain uses TRBV3-1 (or the pseudogene TRBV3-2) and TRBJ1-4, with TRBD1 matching over 7 bases. The length of the CDR3 is 16 residues. Looked up from germline, CDR1 is LGHDT and CDR2 is YNNKEL (reference sequence). V was clipped by 2 bases and J by 2 bases; unmatched bases: 5. This chain's CDR3 is CASSQQQGTTNEKLFF. The DNA of the CDR3 is TGTGCCAGCAGCCAACAACAGGGGACCACTAATGAAAAACTGTTTTTT.

The chain employs TRBV7-9 and TRBJ1-6; D not resolved. The germline CDR1 and CDR2 sequences are SEHNR and FQNEAQ (reference sequence). The CDR3 sequence is 13 residues long. V gave up 2 bases and J gave up 9 bases, with 8 bases separating them. This CDR3 is CASSLNGASPLHF. The CDR3 region has the DNA TGTGCCAGCAGCTTAAATGGAGCTTCACCCCTCCACTTT.

This clone was seen ten or more times. The rearrangement links TRBV6-2 or TRBV6-3 to TRBJ1-5; TRBD1 agrees at 7 bases. This CDR3 comprises 19 residues. After removal of 5 bases from V and 0 bases from J, the junction contained 16 bases not matched to a gene. CDR1 is MNHEY and CDR2 is SVGEGT in the germline V gene. In DNA form, the CDR3 reads TGTGCCAGCAGTAGACGAGACAGGGAGTGGATTTATAGCAATCAGCCCCAGCATTTT. Its protein is CASSRRDREWIYSNQPQHF.

The J gene is TRBJ2-2, the V gene TRBV27; TRBD2 is a possible D gene (7 bases). CDR3 length: 13 residues. Trimming stripped 8 bases from V and 7 bases from J, with 14 bases between. Germline assignment: CDR1 MNHEY and CDR2 SMNVEV (reference sequence). CDR3 protein: CASRGGAYGELFF. The CDR3 nucleotides read TGTGCCAGCCGTGGGGGGGCTTACGGGGAGCTGTTTTTT.

The rearrangement uses TRBV11-3 and TRBJ1-3; D is ambiguous. CDR1 and CDR2 from the germline V gene are SGHNT and YENEEA. V lost 1 base, J lost 0 bases, and 7 bases lay in between. The CDR3 extends over 15 amino acids. In DNA, the CDR3 is TGTGCCAGCAGCTTAGGCCTAAGCTCTGGAAACACCATATATTTT. Translating gives CASSLGLSSGNTIYF.

V usage is TRBV19 and J usage is TRBJ1-5; a possible D gene is TRBD1 (5 bases). V lost 7 bases to trimming and J lost 0 bases, with 13 bases between them. The CDR3 runs 15 residues. Germline lookup yields CDR1 LNHDA and CDR2 SQIVND (reference sequence). CDR3 DNA sequence: TGTGCCAGTACCCCGGGGGGGGGTAGCAATCAGCCCCAGCATTTT. Translating gives CASTPGGGSNQPQHF.

V usage is TRBV18 and J usage is TRBJ1-4; the D gene is possibly TRBD1 (6 bases). CDR3 length: 14 amino acids. Deletions cut 2 bases from V and 7 bases from J, with 11 bases between. The germline CDR1 and CDR2 sequences are KGHSH and LQKENI. CDR3 sequence (DNA): TGTGCCAGCTCACCAGCAGGGGCTGGTGAAAAACTGTTTTTT. It translates to CASSPAGAGEKLFF.

The chain combines TRBV27 with TRBJ2-1; a possible D gene is TRBD1 (6 bases). Germline V lookup: CDR1 MNHEY, CDR2 SMNVEV (reference sequence). This CDR3 is built from 13 residues. V was clipped by 5 bases and J by 12 bases, with 17 bases between them. CDR3 amino acids: CASSPDRCSSQFF. The CDR3 DNA sequence: TGTGCCAGCAGTCCCGACAGGTGTTCATCGCAGTTCTTC.

V gene TRBV5-1 combines with J gene TRBJ2-3, with TRBD1 matching 11 bases. CDR3 size: 16 residues. Germline trimming cut 4 bases from V and 5 bases from J; bases unmatched to any gene: 9. From germline, CDR1 is SGHRS and CDR2 YFSETQ. Here the CDR3 DNA reads TGCGCCAGCAGCCCCTTACCCGGGACAGGGGGAGATACGCAGTATTTT. Residues: CASSPLPGTGGDTQYF. The whole variable domain, filled in from reference TRBV5-1 and TRBJ2-3, reads KAGVTQTPRYLIKTRGQQVTLSCSPISGHRSVSWYQQTPGQGLQFLFEYFSETQRNKGNFPGRFSGRQFSNSRSEMNVSTLELGDSALYLCASSPLPGTGGDTQYFGPGTRLTVL.

The V gene is TRBV7-9, the J gene TRBJ1-2, with 10 bases lining up with TRBD1. Germline lookup yields CDR1 SEHNR and CDR2 FQNEAQ (reference sequence). This CDR3 spans 13 amino acids. V trimming: 6 bases; J trimming: 6 bases; junction bases outside the gene matches: 4. The CDR3 region has the DNA TGTGCCAGCAGACTCGGACAGGGGGATGGCTACACCTTC. Translation: CASRLGQGDGYTF.